This T cell receptor (beta chain) derives from a study of identical twins. Study results and caveats: Modelling approaches yielded underestimates of out-of-frame TCR alpha sharing between monozygotic twins. Out-of-frame alpha sequences common to twins were enriched for low generation probability.

Only a few counts were recorded for this clonotype. Its antigen is as yet unknown. Template switching (which added a universal primer site) was used, and cDNA carried unique molecular identifiers. A single record per CDR3 protein comes from TCRdb applying MiXCR to the 5' RACE reads. Of roughly 250,000 distinct CDR3 sequences listed, 5.5% to 7% are singletons. V lost 9 bases, J lost 0 bases, and 2 bases stayed unmatched. The CDR3 sequence is 15 residues long. The germline V gene encodes CDR1 ENHRY and CDR2 SYGVKD. These data also featured in a second study, about yellow fever vaccine responses in identical twins.

The sequenced material came from memory (CD45RO+) T cells sorted from blood. The clonotype comes from a woman aged 18-35 years in good health. The genes are TRBV10-3 and TRBJ2-6; 10 bases fit TRBD1. The CDR3 spells CAMGTGVSGANVLTF. CDR3 sequence (DNA): TGTGCCATGGGGACAGGGGTCTCTGGGGCCAACGTCCTGACTTTC.